The T cell receptor (beta chain) described here comes from a study of post-analysis software for immune sequencing data. Study-level results: Among five TRBV segments more frequent in patients than controls were TRBV5-6, TRBV5-1 and TRBV20-1.

Every TCR beta cDNA library bore unique molecular identifiers. Input of roughly 0.85 to 11 million T cells yielded around 460,000 cDNA molecules. TCRdb itself ran the PCR reads through MiXCR, one entry per CDR3 protein. Seen here are some 700,000 distinct CDR3 sequences, about 60% observed once, and the top ten hold about 11%. The CDR3 is 15 amino acids. Trimming pared 2 bases from V and 3 bases from J, leaving 12 bases between. Germline CDR1 is LGHDT and CDR2 is YNNKEL (reference sequence). This clonotype came up a few times. The antigen is unknown. The clonotype originates from a girl between 2 and 10 years old with multiple sclerosis. Sample: blood. The rearrangement joins TRBV3-1 to TRBJ2-3, with D perhaps assigned TRBD1 or TRBD2 (5 bases each). CDR3 sequence reads: CASSQRDQATDTQYF. CDR3 coding DNA: TGTGCCAGCAGCCAAAGGGACCAAGCGACAGATACGCAGTATTTT.